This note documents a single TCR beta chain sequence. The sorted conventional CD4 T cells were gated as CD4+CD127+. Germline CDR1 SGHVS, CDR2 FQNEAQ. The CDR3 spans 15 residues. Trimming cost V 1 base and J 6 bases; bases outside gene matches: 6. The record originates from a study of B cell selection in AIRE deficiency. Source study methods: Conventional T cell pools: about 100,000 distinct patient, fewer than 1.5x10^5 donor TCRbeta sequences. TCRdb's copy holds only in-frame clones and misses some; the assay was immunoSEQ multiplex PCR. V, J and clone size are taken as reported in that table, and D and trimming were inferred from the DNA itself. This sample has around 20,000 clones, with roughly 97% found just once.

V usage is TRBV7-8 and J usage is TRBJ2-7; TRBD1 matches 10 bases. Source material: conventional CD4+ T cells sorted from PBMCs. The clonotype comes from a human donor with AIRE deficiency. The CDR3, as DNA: TGTGCCAGCAGCTTAGTTTGGACAGGGGGTTCCGAGCAGTACTTC. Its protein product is CASSLVWTGGSEQYF.